What follows are 18 T cell receptor beta chains derived from one specimen sequenced in a study of beta chain features in type 1 diabetes. These TCRs are of unknown antigen specificity. All of the isolated RNA was reverse transcribed, so expressed TCRB transcripts were sequenced. Sequenced by immunoSEQ multiplex PCR; TCRdb stores in-frame clones only, minus some. Among around 160,000 clones, about 10% were seen once, and the ten largest hold 0.7%. Study-level points and caveats: TCRB CDR3s were moderately but significantly shorter in Type 1 diabetes patients in all four CD4+ subsets.

The specimen sequenced was central memory CD4+ T cells from blood. The origin of the receptors is a woman aged 30 to 39 with type 1 diabetes.

The rearrangement uses TRBV5-1 and TRBJ2-5, with D perhaps matching TRBD2 (6 bases). The ends were cut back, 7 bases at V and 2 bases at J, with 12 bases in the middle. Per germline, CDR1 SGHRS and CDR2 YFSETQ. The CDR3 totals 13 residues. CDR3 bases: TGCGCCAGCGCCGGGGGACCACAAGAGACCCAGTACTTC. Its protein is CASAGGPQETQYF.

This clone was recorded a few times. The chain employs TRBV5-4 and TRBJ2-3, with D possibly being TRBD1 (5 bases). The V gene's germline CDR1 is SGHNT and CDR2 YYREEE (reference sequence). CDR3 length: 15 amino acids. The V gene lost 6 bases and the J gene lost 4 bases, with 18 bases spanning the gap. In nucleotides, the CDR3 is TGTGCCAGCAACCCCAGGGTTTCGTCTTCAGATACGCAGTATTTT. Its protein product is CASNPRVSSSDTQYF.

V and J are TRBV11-2 and TRBJ2-1; D may be TRBD2 (6 bases). The CDR3 has 19 amino acids. V was trimmed by 1 base and J by 4 bases, leaving 23 bases between them. CDR1 and CDR2 from the germline V gene are SGHAT and FQNNGV. CDR3 protein: CASSLAGGGWTLNYNEQFF. CDR3 coding DNA: TGTGCCAGCAGCTTAGCGGGTGGAGGGTGGACCCTGAATTACAATGAGCAGTTCTTC.

This clone was recorded a few times. The V and J genes are TRBV6-4 and TRBJ1-1; no clear D gene. V was cut by 6 bases and J by 0 bases, with 8 bases left in between. The CDR3 sequence is 13 residues long. CDR1 and CDR2 from the germline V gene are MRHNA and SNTAGT. CDR3 coding DNA: TGTGCCAGCAGCAGGCAAATGAACACTGAAGCTTTCTTT. Amino acids: CASSRQMNTEAFF.

This clone has only a few counts. The V call is TRBV27, the J call TRBJ2-3; TRBD1 matches 7 bases. The CDR3 totals 14 residues. The V gene end was trimmed by 8 bases and the J gene end by 3 bases; junction bases not matched to a gene: 8. CDR1 is MNHEY, CDR2 SMNVEV, per germline (reference sequence). Written as DNA, the CDR3 is TGTGCCAGCGCTCGACAGGGTGGGACAGATACGCAGTATTTT. The encoded protein is CASARQGGTDTQYF.

The rearrangement joins TRBV29-1 to TRBJ1-1; D possibly corresponds to TRBD1 (6 bases). The CDR3 runs to 14 residues. The germline V gene has CDR1 SQVTM and CDR2 ANQGSEA. Trimming left V 6 bases short and J 3 bases short, with 17 bases between. CDR3 amino acids: CSVGQSGGDTEAFF. The CDR3, as DNA: TGCAGCGTCGGACAGTCGGGGGGGGACACTGAAGCTTTCTTT.

This sequence joins TRBV7-3 and TRBJ1-1; TRBD1 agrees at 8 bases. CDR1 SGHTA and CDR2 FQGTGA come from the germline V gene. CDR3 length: 15 residues. V gave up 1 base and J gave up 5 bases; unmatched junction bases: 6. CDR3 DNA: TGTGCCAGCAGCTTAAATGGTGACAGGGGTACTGAAGCTTTCTTT. Translation: CASSLNGDRGTEAFF.

This clone appeared a few times. The rearrangement uses TRBV2 and TRBJ1-1; 7 bases match TRBD1. Germline V lookup: CDR1 SNHLY, CDR2 FYNNEI. The CDR3 totals 11 residues. The V and J ends lost 4 bases and 10 bases, in that order; junction bases with no gene match: 3. CDR3 residues: CASSADRVAFF. The CDR3 DNA reads TGTGCCAGCAGTGCAGACAGGGTAGCTTTCTTT.

This clone was seen only a few times. The CDR3 bases are TGTGCCAGCAGTTTGGCATGGGCTGAGCAGTTCTTC. Protein: CASSLAWAEQFF. This chain joins TRBV11-3 and TRBJ2-1; no definite D call. Trimming left V 6 bases short and J 9 bases short, with 12 bases between. Germline-derived CDR1 and CDR2 are SGHNT and YENEEA. The CDR3 totals 12 residues.

This clone was seen only a few times. The chain employs TRBV30 and TRBJ2-5; 11 positions match TRBD2. V dropped 8 bases and J dropped 5; count of bases not matched to a gene: 7. The germline CDR1 and CDR2 sequences are GTSNPN and SVGIG (reference sequence). This CDR3 is built from 13 residues. CDR3: CAVPIAGGETQYF. CDR3 bases: TGTGCCGTCCCCATAGCGGGAGGGGAGACCCAGTACTTC.

The chain has TRBV28 and TRBJ2-7; TRBD2 matches 8 bases. Trimming removed 8 bases from V and 1 base from J; junction bases left unmatched: 7. Germline assignment: CDR1 MDHEN and CDR2 SYDVKM. The length of the CDR3 is 14 residues. DNA for the CDR3: TGTGCCAGCCAGGTCCCTAGCGGGTCCTACGAGCAGTACTTC. This translates into CASQVPSGSYEQYF.

V gene TRBV7-6 combines with J gene TRBJ1-1, with D perhaps TRBD1 (6 bases). The CDR3 contains 14 residues. Trimming cost V 2 bases and J 0 bases, with 7 bases left between them. The V gene's germline CDR1 is SGHVS and CDR2 FNYEAQ. CDR3 sequence reads: CASSLQGLNTEAFF. The CDR3 DNA is TGTGCCAGCAGCTTACAGGGGCTGAACACTGAAGCTTTCTTT.

This chain links TRBV4-2 with TRBJ2-5, with D tentatively TRBD1 (6 bases). There are 15 residues in the CDR3. Germline V CDR1 and CDR2: LGHNA, YNFKEQ. Between the trimmed V and J ends, which lost 4 bases and 2 bases, there was a span of 14 bases. DNA for the CDR3: TGTGCCAGCAGCCGGGGGATGAGGGGGCAAGAGACCCAGTACTTC. As protein: CASSRGMRGQETQYF.

The chain uses TRBV5-8 and TRBJ1-2; D is unresolved. The CDR3 loop spans 11 amino acids. Germline V CDR1 and CDR2: SGHTS, YDEGEE. V was pared by 3 bases and J by 5 bases, with 5 bases between. For the CDR3, the DNA is TGTGCCAGCAGCTCCGGGTATGGCTACACCTTC. It encodes CASSSGYGYTF.

This clone was seen at least ten times. The V gene is TRBV5-4, the J gene TRBJ2-2; 13 bases map to TRBD2. Germline V gene lookup returns CDR1 SGHNT and CDR2 YYREEE (reference sequence). Germline trimming cut 5 bases from V and 4 bases from J; bases unmatched to any gene: 5. This CDR3 is 16 amino acids long. The DNA of the CDR3 is TGTGCCAGCAGTATAGGGACTAGCGGGACCACCGGGGAGCTGTTTTTT. The encoded protein is CASSIGTSGTTGELFF.

This clone has just a few counts. The chain recombines TRBV7-9 with TRBJ1-2; D is unresolved. This CDR3 has 14 amino acids. Per germline, CDR1 SEHNR and CDR2 FQNEAQ (reference sequence). The V gene lost 5 bases and the J gene lost 7 bases, with 17 bases spanning the gap. CDR3 nucleotide sequence: TGTGCCAGCAGCCAATACACGGGCGGGAGTGGCTACACCTTC. Translated: CASSQYTGGSGYTF.

This chain links TRBV4-2 with TRBJ2-4, with D possibly TRBD1 on 5 matching bases. V shed 0 bases and J shed 0 bases, with 15 bases lying between them. Per germline, CDR1 LGHNA and CDR2 YNFKEQ. The CDR3 runs to 18 residues. Here the CDR3 reads CASSQEPQVDRAKNIQYF. The CDR3 coding sequence is TGTGCCAGCAGCCAAGAACCACAGGTTGATCGAGCCAAAAACATTCAGTACTTC.

V usage is TRBV11-2 and J usage is TRBJ2-5; weak D call: TRBD1 (6 bases). Trimming removed 6 bases at V and 6 bases at J, with 20 bases between. This CDR3 has 15 amino acids. The germline V gene has CDR1 SGHAT and CDR2 FQNNGV. The CDR3 nucleotides read TGTGCCAGCAGACCCGGGACAAGGGGTTTTCAGACCCAGTACTTC. This sequence encodes CASRPGTRGFQTQYF.